A single sample gave rise to the 13 T cell receptor beta chains below, sequenced in a study of T cell repertoires in cytomegalovirus infection. TCRdb processed the reads anew with MiXCR; each CDR3 protein has one entry. Here the sample spans about 480,000 distinct CDR3 sequences, about 33% being singletons. For these receptors, no antigen is known. The specimen was cultured PBMCs, collected from culture after CMV antigen stimulation. Receptors originate from a human donor in good health (CMV status not recorded). Some clones in this sample may be carry-over from other donors' samples.

The chain recombines TRBV20-1 with TRBJ2-5, with D unresolved. V gave up 1 base and J gave up 1 base, with 16 bases separating them. From germline, CDR1 is DFQATT and CDR2 SNEGSKA (reference sequence). There are 16 residues in the CDR3. The CDR3 reads CSARVSFGDSQETQYF. As DNA, the CDR3 is TGCAGTGCTAGAGTCTCTTTCGGTGACTCCCAAGAGACCCAGTACTTC.

The J gene is TRBJ2-7, the V gene TRBV7-9; 11 bases are a match to TRBD2. The CDR3 totals 15 residues. Germline CDR1 SEHNR, CDR2 FQNEAQ (reference sequence). The trim removed 5 bases at V and 7 bases at J, leaving 10 bases unmatched. In DNA, the CDR3 is TGTGCCAGCAGCCCCCTAGCGGGAGGTCTCCAGGAGCAGTACTTC. Translating it yields CASSPLAGGLQEQYF.

V and J are TRBV12-3 or TRBV12-4 and TRBJ1-2, with TRBD1 identical over 9 bases. This CDR3 has 13 amino acids. The V segment lost 5 bases and the J segment 12 bases; nucleotides outside the gene matches: 10. DNA of the CDR3: TGTGCCAGCAGTCTCCTCGGACAGGGGAGCGACACCTTC. Translated, it gives CASSLLGQGSDTF.

This chain joins TRBV27 and TRBJ1-1, with D possibly TRBD1 on 6 matching bases. The CDR3 sequence is 13 residues long. V was clipped by 6 bases and J by 10 bases, with 18 bases between them. Looked up from germline, CDR1 is MNHEY and CDR2 is SMNVEV (reference sequence). The CDR3 reads CASRAGGQMGAFF. In nucleotides, the CDR3 is TGTGCCAGCAGGGCGGGGGGGCAAATGGGAGCTTTCTTT.

This chain uses TRBV27 with TRBJ2-1, with unresolved D. The germline V and J ends were trimmed by 3 bases and 5 bases, with 8 bases remaining between them. Germline V gives CDR1 MNHEY, CDR2 SMNVEV (reference sequence). The CDR3 sequence is 13 residues long. The CDR3 loop reads CASSLLGNNEQFF. The DNA of the CDR3 is TGTGCCAGCAGTTTGCTAGGTAACAATGAGCAGTTCTTC.

The rearrangement uses TRBV27 and TRBJ2-7; D might be TRBD2 (6 bases). V lost 2 bases, J lost 2 bases, and 13 bases lay in between. From germline, CDR1 is MNHEY and CDR2 SMNVEV (reference sequence). This CDR3 spans 15 amino acids. CDR3 bases: TGTGCCAGCAGTTTAGTCGGGGGACCCCCCTACGAGCAGTACGTC. Amino acids: CASSLVGGPPYEQYV.

The table lists this clonotype with a few counts. The chain couples TRBV6-6 to TRBJ2-7; 8 nucleotides line up with TRBD1. The CDR3 sequence is 14 residues long. Germline-derived CDR1 and CDR2 are MNHNY and SVGAGI (reference sequence). V gave up 5 bases and J gave up 1 base; unmatched junction bases: 4. CDR3 loop: CASSDTGGSYEQYF. In DNA form, the CDR3 reads TGTGCCAGCAGTGACACAGGGGGGTCCTACGAGCAGTACTTC.

This chain links TRBV19 with TRBJ1-4, with D unclear. Germline CDR1 is LNHDA and CDR2 is SQIVND (reference sequence). CDR3 size: 14 residues. V was shortened by 3 bases and J by 1 base, with 6 bases between the two germline ends. The DNA of the CDR3 is TGTGCCAGTAGTATTGTGCAAACTAATGAAAAACTGTTTTTT. Translating gives CASSIVQTNEKLFF.

The chain has TRBV6-1 and TRBJ2-3; maybe TRBD1 (6 bases). V was cut by 6 bases and J by 2 bases, with 9 bases left in between. The CDR3 has 13 amino acids. From germline, CDR1 is MNHNS and CDR2 SASEGT. CDR3 in amino acids: CASRGGPTDTQYF. As DNA, the CDR3 is TGTGCCAGCAGAGGGGGACCCACAGATACGCAGTATTTT.

CDR3 amino acids: CSAGGSYEQYF. The CDR3 nucleotides are TGCAGCGCCGGGGGCTCCTACGAGCAGTACTTC. The chain combines TRBV29-1 with TRBJ2-7, with TRBD2 as a possible D gene (6 bases). Germline-derived CDR1 and CDR2 are SQVTM and ANQGSEA. This CDR3 comprises 11 residues. Deletions cut 7 bases from V and 0 bases from J, with 7 bases between.

The sample holds many counts of this clonotype. The J gene is TRBJ2-1, the V gene TRBV7-2; TRBD2 aligns across 15 bases. The V segment lost 7 bases and the J segment 8 bases; nucleotides outside the gene matches: 6. CDR1 is SGHTA, CDR2 FQGNSA, per germline. The CDR3 consists of 15 residues. The CDR3 DNA follows: TGTGCCAGCACCCAGGGACTAGCGGGAGGAGATGAGCAGTTCTTC. Its protein product is CASTQGLAGGDEQFF. Variable domain in full (rest from reference TRBV7-2 and TRBJ2-1): GAGVSQSPSNKVTEKGKDVELRCDPISGHTALYWYRQSLGQGLEFLIYFQGNSAPDKSGLPSDRFSAERTGGSVSTLTIQRTQQEDSAVYLCASTQGLAGGDEQFFGPGTRLTVL.

This clonotype was counted a few times. The gene calls are TRBV7-9 and TRBJ2-7; a possible D gene is TRBD2 (6 bases). The CDR3 contains 13 residues. Trimming shortened V by 5 bases and J by 1 base, and 9 bases separated the two germline ends. The germline V gene has CDR1 SEHNR and CDR2 FQNEAQ (reference sequence). The CDR3 DNA sequence: TGTGCCAGCAGCCCCGCGGGGTCCTACGAGCAGTACGTC. Residues: CASSPAGSYEQYV.

The chain is built from TRBV6-2 or TRBV6-3 and TRBJ2-3; D is uncertain. The CDR3 loop spans 17 amino acids. CDR1 is MNHEY, CDR2 SVGEGT, per germline. V was trimmed by 0 bases and J by 6 bases, leaving 19 bases between them. In nucleotides, the CDR3 is TGTGCCAGCAGTTACTCTAACAGAATCTTTGGGGTGGATACGCAGTATTTT. This codes for CASSYSNRIFGVDTQYF.